Shown below are 25 T cell receptor beta chains from a single sample sequenced in a study of cytomegalovirus exposure and HLA in healthy donors. PCR used 60 Vbeta primers and 13 Jbeta primers. Using immunoSEQ multiplex PCR, the repertoire was profiled, and TCRdb retains in-frame clones only, with some absent. The table shows 120,000 to 150,000 clones, with more than 80% occurring only once. Material for sequencing was PBMCs. The receptor set was obtained from a middle-aged woman in good health and CMV-seropositive.

The CDR3 DNA is TGCGCCAGCAGTGAGGCCCCAGGCTCGTACGAGCAGTACTTC. It yields the protein CASSEAPGSYEQYF. The gene calls are TRBV10-2 and TRBJ2-7; no clear D gene. CDR3 length: 14 amino acids. V lost 2 bases, J lost 4 bases, and 12 bases lay in between. Germline CDR1 WSHSY, CDR2 SAAADI.

This clone was picked up a small number of times. V usage is TRBV2 and J usage is TRBJ1-5; a possible D gene is TRBD1 (6 bases). The CDR3 sequence is 17 residues long. V shed 4 bases and J shed 0 bases, with 16 bases lying between them. Germline CDR1 and CDR2: SNHLY and FYNNEI. The CDR3 reads CASSGVGRGFSNQPQHF. In DNA, the CDR3 is TGTGCCAGCAGTGGAGTTGGCAGGGGTTTTAGCAATCAGCCCCAGCATTTT.

This clone appeared once. This sequence joins TRBV10-3 and TRBJ2-1; 7 nucleotides align to TRBD2. CDR1 ENHRY and CDR2 SYGVKD come from the germline V gene. The CDR3 sequence is 13 residues long. J lost 9 bases, V lost 9 bases, and 11 bases had no gene match. DNA for the CDR3: TGTGCCATAAGCTCGGAACCGGGGGGTGAGCAGTTCTTC. Translation gives CAISSEPGGEQFF.

The chain combines TRBV5-4 with TRBJ2-5, with a possible D match to TRBD2 (5 bases). From germline, CDR1 is SGHNT and CDR2 YYREEE (reference sequence). This CDR3 spans 15 amino acids. Between the trimmed V and J ends, which lost 3 bases and 2 bases, there was a span of 14 bases. The CDR3 loop reads CASSSPLGLQETQYF. CDR3 nucleotide sequence: TGTGCCAGCAGCTCGCCACTAGGATTACAAGAGACCCAGTACTTC.

The rearrangement joins TRBV9 to TRBJ2-1; TRBD1 is a possible D gene (5 bases). This CDR3 comprises 15 residues. Germline V gives CDR1 SGDLS, CDR2 YYNGEE. V lost 3 bases, J lost 6 bases, and 16 bases lay in between. The CDR3, as DNA: TGTGCCAGCAGCGCCCAGGGTCTTTCTGGCAATGAGCAGTTCTTC. Residues: CASSAQGLSGNEQFF. Looking up the rest from reference TRBV9 and TRBJ2-1 gives the full variable domain: DSGVTQTPKHLITATGQRVTLRCSPRSGDLSVYWYQQSLDQGLQFLIQYYNGEERAKGNILERFSAQQFPDLHSELNLSSLELGDSALYFCASSAQGLSGNEQFFGPGTRLTVL.

The V call is TRBV7-9, the J call TRBJ1-2, with D possibly TRBD1 on 6 matching bases. V was cut by 7 bases and J by 4 bases, with 16 bases left in between. The CDR3 extends over 14 amino acids. Germline values: CDR1 SEHNR, CDR2 FQNEAQ (reference sequence). CDR3: CASTFTGPSYGYTF. The CDR3 nucleotides are TGTGCCAGCACCTTCACAGGGCCAAGCTATGGCTACACCTTC.

The chain couples TRBV4-3 to TRBJ2-3; possibly TRBD2 for D (6 bases). This CDR3 has 19 amino acids. V was pared by 0 bases and J by 0 bases, with 19 bases between. Germline V lookup: CDR1 LGHNA, CDR2 YSLEER. CDR3 sequence (DNA): TGCGCCAGCAGCCAAGATCGGACGGGGCGGGGACCTAGCACAGATACGCAGTATTTT. Translation: CASSQDRTGRGPSTDTQYF.

V gene TRBV7-3 combines with J gene TRBJ2-1; tentatively, D is TRBD2 (8 bases). V gave up 4 bases and J gave up 9 bases, with 25 bases separating them. This CDR3 is built from 17 residues. The germline V gene has CDR1 SGHTA and CDR2 FQGTGA. CDR3 sequence (DNA): TGTGCCAGCAGCTCCCTCCCAGCGGGAGTAGGGGGCGGTGAGCAGTTCTTC. Its protein is CASSSLPAGVGGGEQFF. Filled out from reference TRBV7-3 and TRBJ2-1, the complete variable domain reads GAGVSQTPSNKVTEKGKYVELRCDPISGHTALYWYRQSLGQGPEFLIYFQGTGAADDSGLPNDRFFAVRPEGSVSTLKIQRTERGDSAVYLCASSSLPAGVGGGEQFFGPGTRLTVL.

V is TRBV4-1 and J is TRBJ1-1; 7 positions match TRBD1. J was trimmed by 0 bases and V by 0 bases; bases with no gene match: 4. CDR1 and CDR2 from the germline V gene are MGHRA and YSYEKL. The CDR3 spans 16 residues. CDR3 residues: CASSQEGGRMNTEAFF. CDR3 bases: TGCGCCAGCAGCCAAGAAGGGGGCAGAATGAACACTGAAGCTTTCTTT.

The V call is TRBV14, the J call TRBJ1-4, with D perhaps TRBD1 (6 bases). The V and J ends lost 4 bases and 2 bases respectively, with 14 bases between them. CDR1 is SGHDN and CDR2 is FVKESK in the germline V gene. This CDR3 is built from 16 residues. For the CDR3, the DNA is TGTGCCAGCAGCCGTAGCGGGGGCTCGACTAATGAAAAACTGTTTTTT. Protein: CASSRSGGSTNEKLFF.

The chain has TRBV6-1 and TRBJ1-3, with a possible D match to TRBD1 (5 bases). This CDR3 spans 14 amino acids. Trimming took off 6 bases at V and 0 bases at J, with 9 bases between the two ends. CDR1 is MNHNS, CDR2 SASEGT, per germline. In DNA form, the CDR3 reads TGTGCCAGCAGGGACACGGTCTCTGGAAACACCATATATTTT. Its protein product is CASRDTVSGNTIYF.

This clone appeared a single time. V is TRBV6-5 and J is TRBJ1-5, with TRBD1 identical over 7 bases. CDR1 is MNHEY, CDR2 SVGAGI, per germline. This CDR3 is built from 15 residues. Trimming cost V 4 bases and J 5 bases; bases outside gene matches: 8. CDR3 residues: CASSLHRGADQPQHF. The CDR3 DNA follows: TGTGCCAGCAGTTTACACAGGGGTGCGGATCAGCCCCAGCATTTT.

The V gene is TRBV9, the J gene TRBJ1-2, with no clear D. CDR1 and CDR2 (germline): SGDLS, YYNGEE. The V end lost 3 bases, the J end lost 8 bases, and 17 bases lay between the germline ends. CDR3 length: 14 residues. CDR3: CASSGREAYPGYTF. The CDR3 DNA sequence: TGTGCCAGCAGCGGTCGAGAGGCATACCCGGGCTACACCTTC.

The chain joins TRBV5-1 to TRBJ2-3; 9 positions agree with TRBD2. J was trimmed by 6 bases and V by 4 bases; bases with no gene match: 15. Germline V gene sequence: CDR1 SGHRS, CDR2 YFSETQ. The CDR3 has 17 residues. The CDR3 here is CASSHGLLAGEVDTQYF. DNA for the CDR3: TGCGCCAGCAGCCACGGGCTATTAGCGGGGGAAGTGGATACGCAGTATTTT.

The chain links TRBV4-2 to TRBJ1-5; 7 nucleotides align to TRBD1. The CDR3 contains 19 residues. The ends lost 2 bases at V and 2 bases at J; junction bases unmatched: 15. From germline, CDR1 is LGHNA and CDR2 YNFKEQ. The CDR3 spells CASSQFQGQGGRGNQPQHF. CDR3 in DNA: TGTGCCAGCAGCCAATTTCAGGGGCAGGGGGGTCGGGGCAATCAGCCCCAGCATTTT.

The rearrangement links TRBV28 to TRBJ2-6; 7 bases match TRBD1. This CDR3 contains 15 residues. CDR1 and CDR2 (germline): MDHEN, SYDVKM. Unmatched junction bases numbered 4, after V lost 4 bases and J lost 4 bases. CDR3: CASSSTGAGANVLTF. In DNA, the CDR3 is TGTGCCAGCAGTTCAACAGGGGCCGGGGCCAACGTCCTGACTTTC.

The chain couples TRBV18 to TRBJ2-5; D possibly corresponds to TRBD2 (6 bases). Between the trimmed V and J ends, which lost 3 bases and 5 bases, there was a span of 13 bases. CDR3 length: 14 amino acids. The V gene's germline CDR1 is KGHSH and CDR2 LQKENI. The chain's CDR3 is CASSPSLSGETQYF. The CDR3 DNA sequence: TGTGCCAGCTCACCCTCACTGAGCGGGGAGACCCAGTACTTC.

As regards this clone: Germline is not matched at one junction end, which may reflect a read error. Other nucleotide sequences in the sample specify the same CDR3. The chain combines TRBV4-3 with TRBJ2-7, with D perhaps matching TRBD1 (5 bases). Germline V gives CDR1 LGHNA, CDR2 YSLEER. The CDR3 consists of 14 residues. The CDR3 protein is CASSQVKGPYEQYF. The CDR3 nucleotides are TGCGCCAGTAGCCAAGTTAAGGGGCCCTACGAGCAGTACTTC.

The chain combines TRBV4-1 with TRBJ1-2; D is perhaps TRBD1 (6 bases). V was pared by 2 bases and J by 4 bases, with 20 bases between. Germline CDR1 and CDR2: MGHRA and YSYEKL. CDR3 length equals 17 residues. DNA for the CDR3: TGCGCCAGCAGCCAATCGGGGAACAGGGCAAGATCCTATGGCTACACCTTC. Translation: CASSQSGNRARSYGYTF.

V is TRBV6-6 and J is TRBJ2-2; TRBD2 matches 9 bases. The CDR3 is made up of 14 amino acids. The V gene end was trimmed by 7 bases and the J gene end by 5 bases; junction bases not matched to a gene: 5. Germline CDR1 MNHNY, CDR2 SVGAGI (reference sequence). CDR3 loop: CASTITSGTGELFF. The CDR3 DNA follows: TGTGCCAGCACAATCACTAGCGGGACCGGGGAGCTGTTTTTT.

The chain links TRBV4-3 to TRBJ2-7; the match to TRBD2 covers 8 bases. V gave up 5 bases and J gave up 2 bases; unmatched junction bases: 11. CDR1 LGHNA and CDR2 YSLEER come from the germline V gene. The CDR3 loop spans 16 amino acids. The CDR3 loop is CASSEGPAGAPYEQYF. The CDR3 nucleotides are TGCGCCAGCAGCGAAGGGCCAGCGGGGGCCCCCTACGAGCAGTACTTC.

CDR3 amino acids: CASRSRASSSYNEQFF. CDR3 DNA: TGTGCCAGCAGGTCTAGAGCCTCAAGCTCCTACAATGAGCAGTTCTTC. The chain uses TRBV7-9 and TRBJ2-1, with no clear D. The CDR3 consists of 16 residues. Germline CDR1 SEHNR, CDR2 FQNEAQ (reference sequence). The V gene lost 6 bases and the J gene lost 0 bases, with 15 bases spanning the gap.

This sequence joins TRBV28 and TRBJ2-7; maybe TRBD2 (5 bases). Germline CDR1 reads MDHEN; CDR2 reads SYDVKM. CDR3 size: 14 residues. The V end lost 3 bases, the J end lost 3 bases, and 12 bases lay between the germline ends. The CDR3 loop reads CASSLPPRGYEQYF. In nucleotides, the CDR3 is TGTGCCAGCAGTTTGCCCCCTCGGGGCTACGAGCAGTACTTC.

The CDR3 here is CASSQGAGNEQFF. CDR3 DNA sequence: TGTGCCAGCAGCCAGGGGGCTGGGAATGAGCAGTTCTTC. The V gene is TRBV7-2, the J gene TRBJ2-1; 8 bases are shared with TRBD1. Germline assignment: CDR1 SGHTA and CDR2 FQGNSA. This CDR3 is built from 13 residues. V shed 5 bases and J 7 bases; nucleotides not matched to a gene: 4.

The chain uses TRBV30 and TRBJ2-3, with D hard to call. Trimming left V 2 bases short and J 5 bases short, with 8 bases between. The CDR3 covers 12 residues. Germline V gene lookup returns CDR1 GTSNPN and CDR2 SVGIG (reference sequence). The CDR3 DNA reads TGTGCCTGGAGTCCCCGGAGAGATACGCAGTATTTT. It codes for CAWSPRRDTQYF.